The TCR beta chain under discussion was sequenced for a study of PD-1 blockade in classical Hodgkin lymphoma. The method was immunoSEQ multiplex PCR; TCRdb's version includes in-frame clones alone and lacks a portion of them. This table has about 60,000 clones, roughly nine tenths appearing once. All the patients suffered relapse after autologous stem cell transplantation, and brentuximab vedotin exposure differed. The CDR3 consists of 14 residues. V lost 3 bases to trimming and J lost 1 base; unmatched junction nucleotides: 2. The germline CDR1 and CDR2 sequences are SGHTA and FQGNSA. Here the sequenced sample was peripheral blood mononuclear cells (PBMCs), taken at baseline. The genes are TRBV7-2 and TRBJ2-7; 8 bases are a match to TRBD1. The sequence was collected from a human donor with classical Hodgkin lymphoma. The CDR3 reads CASSFWTGSYEQYF. The CDR3 DNA sequence: TGTGCCAGCAGCTTCTGGACAGGGTCCTACGAGCAGTACTTC. Combining the CDR3 with reference TRBV7-2 and TRBJ2-7 gives the whole variable domain GAGVSQSPSNKVTEKGKDVELRCDPISGHTALYWYRQSLGQGLEFLIYFQGNSAPDKSGLPSDRFSAERTGGSVSTLTIQRTQQEDSAVYLCASSFWTGSYEQYFGPGTRLTVT.